This T cell receptor beta chain is drawn from a study of early T cells in non-severe SARS-CoV-2 infection. Study at large: The input, bulk RNA from unsorted whole blood, was sequenced, and chains were unpaired. Study-wide results and limits: A preference for anti-spike CD8 responses marked VDJdb matching, which missed private and CD4 specificities.

Unique molecular identifiers were added to individual cDNA molecules. TCRdb re-called the 5' RACE reads through MiXCR, storing one row per CDR3 protein. The sample records 87,000 or so distinct CDR3 sequences, approximately 13% being singletons. This clonotype was seen repeatedly, ten times or more. As yet, its antigen is unknown. This clonotype was obtained from an adult who was a healthcare worker with PCR-confirmed SARS-CoV-2 infection or an uninfected control (not recorded which). Sequenced input: whole blood.

The CDR3 here is CASSSGVGGIMAGELFF. The CDR3 nucleotides read TGTGCCAGCAGCTCCGGAGTGGGAGGGATCATGGCCGGGGAGCTGTTTTTT. The rearrangement joins TRBV5-8 to TRBJ2-2, with 7 bases lining up with TRBD2. Germline-derived CDR1 and CDR2 are SGHTS and YDEGEE. The CDR3 totals 17 residues. V shed 3 bases and J 6 bases; nucleotides not matched to a gene: 14.